This T cell receptor beta chain was profiled in a study of T cell repertoires in cytomegalovirus infection (dated by TCRdb to the late 2010s). Describing the broader study: Alongside well-studied HLA-B-restricted epitopes, the peptide stimulations were aimed at recently identified HLA-C-restricted CMV epitopes, whose presentation resists viral immunomodulation. Donor HLA type was relevant to the analysis, as public TCR beta signatures indicated carriage of CMV infection together with the matching HLA type. General conclusions and limits of the study: The ex vivo response was dominated by HLA-C-restricted CMV-specific TCR beta clonotypes, and the single most frequent clonotype in two of eight donors was supplied by these HLA-C-restricted clonotypes. Carriers of CMV infection plus the relevant HLA type were discriminated by the cumulative frequency of public TCR beta family members in the study cohort and in an independent roughly 370-donor cohort.

This sample's treatment or condition label indicates: in vitro stimulation with specific CMV peptide epitopes to enrich CMV-specific T cells. From a lookup of the germline V gene (reference sequence), CDR1 and CDR2 are DFQATT and SNEGSKA. Its CDR3 holds 16 amino acids, cysteine through phenylalanine. Just the 48-base CDR3 DNA is kept, in frame starting at base 1. The germline ends are 21 bases apart after V is trimmed by 5 bases and J by 2 bases. The instrument was an Illumina HiSeq 1500. The raw public reads went through TCRdb reprocessing: fastp at Q25, MiXCR clone calling, in-frame beta chains kept. Rows with one shared CDR3 protein collapse into an entry with the most common genes and DNA. The sample yields about 890,000 distinct CDR3 sequences; roughly a third were counted once. Of the sample, roughly an eighth falls within the top ten clones. On this clonotype: Its binding antigen is unknown. Per-nucleotide qualities are absent, and no much larger clonotype sits a single base away.

The receptor was isolated from a human donor in good health (CMV status not recorded). Some clones in this sample may be carry-over from other donors' samples. The material was cultured CD8+ T cells from PBMCs, obtained from culture after CMV antigen stimulation. Rearrangement joined TRBV20-1 to TRBJ1-2; tentative D gene TRBD1, with 5 bases matching. This receptor has the CDR3 CSASDPAGTENYGYTF. The nucleotides read TGCAGTGCTTCTGACCCGGCCGGGACGGAAAACTATGGCTACACCTTC.